This T cell receptor (beta chain) was profiled in a study of blood T cells in healthy people across ages. The use of a sample-barcoded 5' primer and a J-beta primer mix characterized a second PCR of 7 to 11 cycles. Every molecule of cDNA carried a tag from a template-switch adaptor with 12 random nucleotides. TCRdb ran MiXCR on the 5' RACE reads and lists one entry per CDR3 protein. The sample has over 600,000 distinct CDR3 sequences, around 50% seen once. The CDR3 is made up of 12 amino acids. Germline V CDR1 and CDR2: DFQATT, SNEGSKA (reference sequence). V lost 6 bases and J 3 bases, leaving 12 bases between the germline ends.

V usage is TRBV20-1 and J usage is TRBJ2-7; D unresolved. Sample: blood. The sequence came from a man aged 35-49 years in good health. The CDR3 sequence: CSAQLGGYEQYF. CDR3 sequence (DNA): TGCAGTGCCCAACTTGGTGGCTACGAGCAGTACTTC.